This is a list of T cell receptor beta chains from one sample in a study of blood T cell repertoires in COVID-19. Repertoires were generated with immunoSEQ multiplex PCR, while TCRdb's copy carries only in-frame clones and drops some. The sample lists 140,000 to 150,000 clones; more than 75% were seen once. The specimen was peripheral blood. These receptors were obtained from a human donor in a cohort sampled during active COVID-19. Each CDR3 is given with its conserved first and last residue. Each record gives: clone size, J gene, V gene, D gene, CDR3 DNA, CDR3 protein. A D gene is named only where the DNA matches it firmly. Clone size is shown for a subset of rows, as once, few, many or a class of expanded clone.

>-|TRBJ1-1|TRBV3-1/TRBV3-2|-
TGTGCCAGCAGCCACGGAGACACTGAAGCTTTCTTT
CASSHGDTEAFF
>-|TRBJ2-4|TRBV18|TRBD2
TGTGCCAGCTCACCACAAGCGGGGGGACCCAAAAACATTCAGTACTTC
CASSPQAGGPKNIQYF
>-|TRBJ1-2|TRBV7-3|-
TGTGCCAGCAGCCAGGACCCGGGATATGGCTACACCTTC
CASSQDPGYGYTF
>-|TRBJ1-1|TRBV3-1/TRBV3-2|TRBD1
TGTGCCAGCACCCAGACAGGGCTGAACACTGAAGCTTTCTTT
CASTQTGLNTEAFF
>-|TRBJ2-3|TRBV6-6|-
TGTGCCAGCAGTTTGCCCTCGGAGGATACGCAGTATTTT
CASSLPSEDTQYF
>-|TRBJ2-1|TRBV11-2|TRBD2
TGTGCCAGCAGCCGTACGGGACTAGCGGTGTACAATGAGCAGTTCTTC
CASSRTGLAVYNEQFF
>-|TRBJ2-2|TRBV27|TRBD2
TGTGCCAGCAGGCTTGTAGCGGGGGCGAACACCGGGGAGCTGTTTTTT
CASRLVAGANTGELFF
>-|TRBJ2-1|TRBV5-6|TRBD2
TGTGCCAGCAGCATAGAAACTAGCGGAGACTACAATGAGCAGTTCTTC
CASSIETSGDYNEQFF
>-|TRBJ1-2|TRBV9|-
TGTGCCAGCAGCCCCCAACCAGGGGCTAACTATGGCTACACCTTC
CASSPQPGANYGYTF
>-|TRBJ2-3|TRBV27|TRBD1
TGTGCCAGCAGTCCCGGACAGGCCACAGATACGCAGTATTTT
CASSPGQATDTQYF
>-|TRBJ1-1|TRBV29-1|TRBD1
TGCAGCGCGTCGACAGGGGGGACTGAAGCTTTCTTT
CSASTGGTEAFF
>-|TRBJ2-7|TRBV7-2|TRBD2
TGTGCCAGCAGCTCACCGGCTAGCGGGGCTCGGGAGCAGTACTTC
CASSSPASGAREQYF
>-|TRBJ1-5|TRBV29-1|-
TGCAGCGTGTCTACGGGACACTTGAGCAATCAGCCCCAGCATTTT
CSVSTGHLSNQPQHF
>-|TRBJ2-4|TRBV10-3|TRBD1
TGTGCCATCAGTGAGTCCTTGAGGACAGGGGACACCCCAGGGGGTCAGTACTTC
CAISESLRTGDTPGGQYF
>-|TRBJ2-3|TRBV6-5|TRBD2
TGTGCCAGCAGGCCAACTAGCGGGAGCACAGATACGCAGTATTTT
CASRPTSGSTDTQYF
>-|TRBJ2-2|TRBV6-5|TRBD1
TGTGCCAGCAACTCACAGGGGCCAAACACCGGGGAGCTGTTTTTT
CASNSQGPNTGELFF
>-|TRBJ1-5|TRBV2|-
TGTGCCAGCAGTGAGGAACCGGGGCCCCAGCATTTT
CASSEEPGPQHF
>-|TRBJ1-1|TRBV30|TRBD1
TGTGCCTGGAGAGGACAGGGGGTGACTGAAGCTTTCTTT
CAWRGQGVTEAFF
>once|TRBJ2-1|TRBV14|-
TGTGCCAGCAGCCAAGATCGACTTATGGCGTGGACAGACTCCTACAATGAGCAGTTCTTC
CASSQDRLMAWTDSYNEQFF
>-|TRBJ2-3|TRBV5-1|TRBD1
TGCGCCAGCAGGAAGACAGGGGGAGGGGGCACAGATACGCAGTATTTT
CASRKTGGGGTDTQYF
>-|TRBJ2-5|TRBV7-9|-
TGTGCCAGCAGCCCAAGAGACAGTCTGGAGACCCAGTACTTC
CASSPRDSLETQYF
>-|TRBJ2-3|TRBV23-1|TRBD1
TGCGCCAGCAGTCAATCGCCGGGACAGGGCCCCCCGCCTCAGAACACAGATACGCAGTATTTT
CASSQSPGQGPPPQNTDTQYF
>once|TRBJ2-1|TRBV7-8|TRBD1
TGTGCCAGCAGCTGGGACAGGGGGGGGTACAATGAGCAGTTCTTC
CASSWDRGGYNEQFF
>-|TRBJ2-6|TRBV19|TRBD1
TGTGCCAGTAGTATCGGGACAGGGGATTGGTCTGGGGCCAACGTCCTGACTTTC
CASSIGTGDWSGANVLTF
>once|TRBJ1-1|TRBV15|-
TGTGCCACCAGCAAGGGGCTTATGTTGGGGGGCACTGAAGCTTTCTTT
CATSKGLMLGGTEAFF
>-|TRBJ1-5|TRBV30|-
TGTGCCTGGAGTGTACAGGGTCCCAATCAGCCCCAGCATTTT
CAWSVQGPNQPQHF
>-|TRBJ2-1|TRBV6-2/TRBV6-3|-
TGTGCCAGCAGTTACTCCGCTTTGAACGGCAATGAGCAGTTCTTC
CASSYSALNGNEQFF
>-|TRBJ2-2|TRBV19|TRBD2
TGTGCCAGTAGGGAGACTAGCGGGCGGACCGGGGAGCTGTTTTTT
CASRETSGRTGELFF
>once|TRBJ1-4|TRBV2|-
TGTGCCAGCAGTCCTGAGGAAGTTGTTGTTAATGAAAAACTGTTTTTT
CASSPEEVVVNEKLFF